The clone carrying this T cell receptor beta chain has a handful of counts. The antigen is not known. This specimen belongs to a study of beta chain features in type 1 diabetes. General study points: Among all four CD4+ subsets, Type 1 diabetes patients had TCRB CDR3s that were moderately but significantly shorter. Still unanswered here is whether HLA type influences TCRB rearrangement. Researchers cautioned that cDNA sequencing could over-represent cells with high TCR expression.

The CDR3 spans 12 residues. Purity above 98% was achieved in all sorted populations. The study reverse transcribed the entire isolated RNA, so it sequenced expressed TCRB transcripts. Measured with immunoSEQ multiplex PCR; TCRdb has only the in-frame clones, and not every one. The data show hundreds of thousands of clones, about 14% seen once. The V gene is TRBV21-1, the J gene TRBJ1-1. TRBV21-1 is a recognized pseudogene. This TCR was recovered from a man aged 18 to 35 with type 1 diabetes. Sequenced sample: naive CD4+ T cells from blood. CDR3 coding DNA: TGTGCCAGCAGCTTCAGGGAGGCTGAAGCTTTCTTT. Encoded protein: CASSFREAEAFF.